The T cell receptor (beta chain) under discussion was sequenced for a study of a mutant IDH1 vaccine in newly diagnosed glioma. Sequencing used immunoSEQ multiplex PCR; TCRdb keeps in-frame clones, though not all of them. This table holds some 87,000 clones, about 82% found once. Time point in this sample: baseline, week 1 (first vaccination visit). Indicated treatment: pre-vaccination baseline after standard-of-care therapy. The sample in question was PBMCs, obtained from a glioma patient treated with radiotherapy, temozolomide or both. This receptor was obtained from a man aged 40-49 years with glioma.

The CDR3, as DNA: TGTGCCAGCACCCTAGCGGGGGAGACAGATACGCAGTATTTT. It encodes CASTLAGETDTQYF. The chain is built from TRBV13 and TRBJ2-3, with TRBD2 identical over 10 bases. V shed 7 bases and J 3 bases; nucleotides not matched to a gene: 4. CDR1 and CDR2 (germline): PRHDT, FYEKMQ (reference sequence). The CDR3 is 14 amino acids.